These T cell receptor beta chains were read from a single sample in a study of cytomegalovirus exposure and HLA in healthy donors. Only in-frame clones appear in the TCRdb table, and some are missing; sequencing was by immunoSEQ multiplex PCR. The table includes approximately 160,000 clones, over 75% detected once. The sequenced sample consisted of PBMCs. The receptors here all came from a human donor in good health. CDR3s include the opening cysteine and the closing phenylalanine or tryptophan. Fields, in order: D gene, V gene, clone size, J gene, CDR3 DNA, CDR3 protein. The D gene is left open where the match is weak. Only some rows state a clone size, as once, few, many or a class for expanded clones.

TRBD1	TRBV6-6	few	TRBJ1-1	TGTGCCAGCAGGCAACAGGGGGCTAACACTGAAGCTTTCTTT	CASRQQGANTEAFF
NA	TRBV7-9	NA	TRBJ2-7	TGTGCCAGCAGCGAGGGTACCTCCTACGAGCAGTACTTC	CASSEGTSYEQYF
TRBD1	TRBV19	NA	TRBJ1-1	TGTGCGAGCCCAACAGGGGAACGGAACACTGAAGCTTTCTTT	CASPTGERNTEAFF
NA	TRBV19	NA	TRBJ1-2	TGTGCCAGTAGTATAGAGGGAGAGGGATCGGAACATGGCTACACCTTC	CASSIEGEGSEHGYTF
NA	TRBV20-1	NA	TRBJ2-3	TGCAGTGCTAGCAGGGCAGATACGCAGTATTTT	CSASRADTQYF
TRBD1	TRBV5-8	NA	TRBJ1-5	TGTGCCTCGGTCCGGGACAGGTATCAGCCCCAGCATTTT	CASVRDRYQPQHF
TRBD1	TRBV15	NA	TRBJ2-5	TGTGCCACCAGCACGAGACAGGGGGAGGCCCAGTACTTC	CATSTRQGEAQYF
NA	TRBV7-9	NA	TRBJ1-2	TGTGCCAGCAGCTTAGTCCTGAGAGAACATGGCTACACCTTC	CASSLVLREHGYTF
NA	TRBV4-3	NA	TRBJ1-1	TGCGCCAGCAGCCCATCCACGCGGACAGCGGGAATGAACACTGAAGCTTTCTTT	CASSPSTRTAGMNTEAFF
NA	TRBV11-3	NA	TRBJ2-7	TGTGCCAGCAGTCCGAGGGTACGATGGAACGAGCAGTACTTC	CASSPRVRWNEQYF
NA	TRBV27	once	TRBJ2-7	TGTGCCAGCAGTTCAGCGACGGGATTCTACGAGCAGTACTTC	CASSSATGFYEQYF
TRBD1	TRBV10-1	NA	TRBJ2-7	TGCGCCAGCAGTACCGGGACAGGGGGCGAGCAGTACTTC	CASSTGTGGEQYF
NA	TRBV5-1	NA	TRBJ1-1	TGCGCCAGCAGCTTCGGACAGAACACTGAAGCTTTCTTT	CASSFGQNTEAFF
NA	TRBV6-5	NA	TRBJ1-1	TGTGCCAGCAGTTACTCGTCCCGATGGGCCACTGAAGCTTTCTTT	CASSYSSRWATEAFF
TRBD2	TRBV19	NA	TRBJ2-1	TGTGCCAGTAGTCGCCAGGGACTAGCTCCCAATGAGCAGTTCTTC	CASSRQGLAPNEQFF
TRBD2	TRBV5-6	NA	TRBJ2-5	TGTGCCAGCAGCTTGGGGCTAGCGGGGGGAGAGACCCAGTACTTC	CASSLGLAGGETQYF
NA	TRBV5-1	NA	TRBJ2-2	TGCGCCAGCAGCGTGGGGACATATACCGGGGAGCTGTTTTTT	CASSVGTYTGELFF
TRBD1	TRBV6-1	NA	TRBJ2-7	TGTGCCAGCACACCCACGGGACAGGGGTCCTACGAGCAGTACTTC	CASTPTGQGSYEQYF
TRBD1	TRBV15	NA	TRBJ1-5	TGTGCCACCAGCAGGGACAGGGAGCCCTTTGATCAGCCCCAGCATTTT	CATSRDREPFDQPQHF
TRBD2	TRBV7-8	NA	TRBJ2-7	TGTGCCAGCACCCAGAACCCGGGACTAGCGGGGGCACATGAGCAGTACTTC	CASTQNPGLAGAHEQYF
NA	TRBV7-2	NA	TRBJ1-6	TGTGCCAGCAGCTTAGATAACACGAATAATTCACCCCTCCACTTT	CASSLDNTNNSPLHF
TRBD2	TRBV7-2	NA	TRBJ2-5	TGTGCCAGCAGCGGCCTAGCGGGGGGGGAGACCCAGTACTTC	CASSGLAGGETQYF
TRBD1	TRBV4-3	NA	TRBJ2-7	TGCGCCAGCAGCCAATCGGGACAGGGAATCTACGAGCAGTACTTC	CASSQSGQGIYEQYF
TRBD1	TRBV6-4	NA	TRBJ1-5	TGTGCCAGCAGTACAGGGGTCAATCAGCCCCAGCATTTT	CASSTGVNQPQHF
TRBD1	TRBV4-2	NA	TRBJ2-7	TGTGCCAGCAGCCAAGGGGTGGGGACAGGGGACGAGCAGTACTTC	CASSQGVGTGDEQYF
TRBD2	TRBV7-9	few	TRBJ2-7	TGTGCCAGCAGCTATACCACCCCCGGCGGGGGGGCCTGGTACGAGCAGTACTTC	CASSYTTPGGGAWYEQYF
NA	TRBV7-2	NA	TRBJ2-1	TGTGCCAGCAGCCTCCGGACTGTATACAATGAGCAGTTCTTC	CASSLRTVYNEQFF
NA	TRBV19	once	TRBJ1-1	TGTGCCAGTAGTCCCGAAAGGAGATTTCGAGCTTTCTTT	CASSPERRFRAFF
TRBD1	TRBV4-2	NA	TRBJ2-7	TGTGCCAGCAGCAGCCCTGCCGGGACAGGCTCCTACGAGCAGTACTTC	CASSSPAGTGSYEQYF
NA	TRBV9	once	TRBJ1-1	TGTGCCAGCAGCCCGACGCGGGGGACCGAAGCTTTCTTT	CASSPTRGTEAFF
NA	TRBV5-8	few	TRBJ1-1	TGTGCCAGCAGCTTTGCGATGAACACTGAAGCTTTCTTT	CASSFAMNTEAFF
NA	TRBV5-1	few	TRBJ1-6	TGCGCCAGCCAAGACAGGACTCCTACTAACTATAATTCACCCCTCCACTTT	CASQDRTPTNYNSPLHF
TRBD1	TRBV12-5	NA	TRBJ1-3	TGTGCTAGTGGAGGACAGGGAATGTATGGAAACACCATATATTTT	CASGGQGMYGNTIYF
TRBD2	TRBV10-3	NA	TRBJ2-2	TGTGCCATCACCTCGACTAGCGGGGGGCGTAACACCGGGGAGCTGTTTTTT	CAITSTSGGRNTGELFF
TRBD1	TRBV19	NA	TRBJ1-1	TGTGCCAGTAGTATGGGGACAGGGGGGTTGAACACTGAAGCTTTCTTT	CASSMGTGGLNTEAFF
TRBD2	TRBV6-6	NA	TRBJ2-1	TGTGCCAGCAGCCCATTAGCGGGGGGATTCTACAATGAGCAGTTCTTC	CASSPLAGGFYNEQFF
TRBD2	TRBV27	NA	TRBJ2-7	TGTGCCAGCAGTTTCCGCCTAGCGGGGGCTCCCTACGAGCAGTACTTC	CASSFRLAGAPYEQYF
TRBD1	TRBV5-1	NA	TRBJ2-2	TGCGCCAGCAGCGCCGGGACAGGGTTTTACGCCGGGGAGCTGTTTTTT	CASSAGTGFYAGELFF
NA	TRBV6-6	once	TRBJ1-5	TGTGCCAGCAGTCGAGCTAGCAATCAGCCCCAGCATTTT	CASSRASNQPQHF
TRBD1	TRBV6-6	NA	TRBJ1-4	TGTGCCAGCAGCCTTCCCCGGGACAGGACGGAAAAACTGTTTTTT	CASSLPRDRTEKLFF